A single sample is the source of the 25 T cell receptor beta chains below, sequenced in a study of control samples from healthy donors and cancer patients. The method was immunoSEQ multiplex PCR; TCRdb's version includes in-frame clones alone and lacks a portion of them. Of some 160,000 clones in the sample, around 90% were seen once. The sample comprised blood. The receptor source for this set is a man aged 25 to 45 in good health.

The chain uses TRBV7-9 and TRBJ1-3; TRBD1 agrees at 11 bases. Per germline, CDR1 SEHNR and CDR2 FQNEAQ (reference sequence). This CDR3 contains 16 residues. V shed 2 bases and J 4 bases; nucleotides not matched to a gene: 4. The CDR3 loop reads CASSLRTGGFGNTIYF. CDR3 DNA sequence: TGTGCCAGCAGCTTAAGGACAGGGGGCTTCGGAAACACCATATATTTT. Full variable domain (missing parts from reference TRBV7-9 and TRBJ1-3): DTGVSQNPRHKITKRGQNVTFRCDPISEHNRLYWYRQTLGQGPEFLTYFQNEAQLEKSRLLSDRFSAERPKGSFSTLEIQRTEQGDSAMYLCASSLRTGGFGNTIYFGEGSWLTVV.

The chain is built from TRBV25-1 and TRBJ1-5; TRBD1 aligns across 7 bases. This CDR3 spans 14 amino acids. Germline V gene data show CDR1 as MGHDK and CDR2 as SYGVNS. V lost 2 bases, J lost 6 bases, and 4 bases stayed unmatched. CDR3 nucleotide sequence: TGTGCCAGCAGTGAAACAGGGGCGGCTCAGCCCCAGCATTTT. Its protein product is CASSETGAAQPQHF.

This chain connects TRBV28 to TRBJ1-2; unclear D gene. The CDR3 runs to 14 residues. Germline V lookup: CDR1 MDHEN, CDR2 SYDVKM. Trimming stripped 7 bases from V and 6 bases from J, with 18 bases between. The CDR3 DNA reads TGTGCCAGCACCGATGACCAGGCAATTGATGGCTACACCTTC. It translates to CASTDDQAIDGYTF.

The chain couples TRBV5-4 to TRBJ2-6; D is ambiguous. The V gene lost 3 bases and the J gene lost 0 bases, with 10 bases spanning the gap. The germline CDR1 and CDR2 sequences are SGHNT and YYREEE (reference sequence). This CDR3 contains 16 residues. As DNA, the CDR3 is TGTGCCAGCAGCTCGAGGACCAGCTCTGGGGCCAACGTCCTGACTTTC. Translating it yields CASSSRTSSGANVLTF.

The V gene is TRBV6-2 or TRBV6-3, the J gene TRBJ2-6; D remains unclear. Trimming pared 5 bases from V and 0 bases from J, leaving 2 bases between. The CDR3 is made up of 13 amino acids. Germline loops: CDR1 MNHEY, CDR2 SVGEGT. CDR3 region: CASSLSGANVLTF. As DNA, the CDR3 is TGTGCCAGCAGTCTCTCTGGGGCCAACGTCCTGACTTTC.

J is TRBJ2-7 and V is TRBV5-1; 7 positions agree with TRBD2. V dropped 7 bases and J dropped 4; count of bases not matched to a gene: 8. In germline, CDR1 is SGHRS, CDR2 YFSETQ. The CDR3 extends over 13 amino acids. Written as DNA, the CDR3 is TGCGCCAGCGCGGGGGACTTTCCGTACGAGCAGTACTTC. Its translation: CASAGDFPYEQYF.

The rearrangement joins TRBV18 to TRBJ1-3; D perhaps matches TRBD1 (5 bases). The CDR3 extends over 17 amino acids. The germline gives CDR1 KGHSH, CDR2 LQKENI. Trimming pared 6 bases from V and 4 bases from J, leaving 22 bases between. DNA of the CDR3: TGTGCCAGCTCCCAAGGCATTTCAGGGCTTACCGGAAACACCATATATTTT. Amino acids: CASSQGISGLTGNTIYF.

In DNA form, the CDR3 reads TGTGCCAGCAGCTTATTAGAGAATCAGCCCCAGCATTTT. Its protein is CASSLLENQPQHF. The chain has TRBV7-9 and TRBJ1-5; D is unclear. CDR1 SEHNR and CDR2 FQNEAQ come from the germline V gene (reference sequence). Trimming cost V 2 bases and J 4 bases, with 6 bases left between them. The CDR3 covers 13 residues.

This clone was seen a single time. CDR3 bases: TGCGCCAGCAGCACCCCTATCTCAGGGGGGGAGACCCAGTACTTC. It encodes CASSTPISGGETQYF. The V call is TRBV5-1, the J call TRBJ2-5; weak D call: TRBD1 (7 bases). The germline V gene encodes CDR1 SGHRS and CDR2 YFSETQ. The V and J ends lost 4 bases and 5 bases respectively, with 18 bases between them. The CDR3 is made up of 15 amino acids.

The V and J genes are TRBV6-1 and TRBJ1-1; no reliable D call. The CDR3 length is 14 residues. Germline V gene sequence: CDR1 MNHNS, CDR2 SASEGT. V was shortened by 3 bases and J by 7 bases, with 15 bases between the two germline ends. This chain's CDR3 is CASSEATTVFEAFF. The CDR3 DNA follows: TGTGCCAGCAGTGAGGCGACCACGGTCTTTGAAGCTTTCTTT.

This clone was found once. V gene TRBV3-1 (or the pseudogene TRBV3-2) combines with J gene TRBJ2-5, with 7 bases matching TRBD1. The CDR3 loop spans 19 amino acids. Trimming removed 4 bases from V and 5 bases from J; junction bases left unmatched: 22. The germline gives CDR1 LGHDT, CDR2 YNNKEL (reference sequence). The CDR3 nucleotides read TGTGCCAGCAGCCTCAACCGGGACAGCACTTCTGATTCTCGGGAGACCCAGTACTTC. Protein product: CASSLNRDSTSDSRETQYF.

The gene calls are TRBV6-5 and TRBJ2-7; TRBD1 matches 7 bases. This CDR3 has 13 amino acids. CDR1 and CDR2 from the germline V gene are MNHEY and SVGAGI. Unmatched junction bases numbered 5, after V lost 7 bases and J lost 2 bases. CDR3 loop: CASKTGPTYEQYF. The DNA for the CDR3 is TGTGCCAGCAAGACAGGGCCGACCTACGAGCAGTACTTC.

The gene calls are TRBV3-1 (or the pseudogene TRBV3-2) and TRBJ2-5; D call uncertain. The CDR3 consists of 14 residues. Germline CDR1 reads LGHDT; CDR2 reads YNNKEL (reference sequence). V was trimmed by 4 bases and J by 1 base, leaving 10 bases between them. The CDR3 DNA follows: TGTGCCAGCAGCCCCTCGGGCCTCCAAGAGACCCAGTACTTC. This codes for CASSPSGLQETQYF.

The chain couples TRBV27 to TRBJ2-1; D is ambiguous. This CDR3 contains 18 residues. Trimming took 5 bases from V and 8 from J, leaving 28 bases between them. CDR1 and CDR2 (germline): MNHEY, SMNVEV (reference sequence). CDR3 amino acids: CASSGISRGRIPHYEQFF. The CDR3 DNA reads as TGTGCCAGCAGTGGTATTAGTCGTGGACGAATCCCACACTATGAGCAGTTCTTC.

V gene TRBV3-1 (or the pseudogene TRBV3-2) combines with J gene TRBJ1-6, with 9 nucleotides matching TRBD1. Germline V CDR1 and CDR2: LGHDT, YNNKEL (reference sequence). J gave up 9 bases and V 7 bases, and 7 bases lay outside the gene matches. The CDR3 runs to 14 residues. The CDR3 here is CASNPGTGISPLHF. In DNA, the CDR3 is TGTGCCAGCAACCCCGGGACAGGGATTTCACCCCTCCACTTT.

The J gene is TRBJ1-1, the V gene TRBV12-3 or TRBV12-4, with a weak D call TRBD1 (6 bases). The CDR3 totals 13 residues. The germline V and J ends were trimmed by 6 bases and 0 bases, with 8 bases remaining between them. The CDR3 region has the DNA TGTGCCAGCAGCGGACAGCTGAACACTGAAGCTTTCTTT. It codes for CASSGQLNTEAFF.

The chain uses TRBV28 and TRBJ2-7; TRBD1 matches at 7 bases. CDR3 length equals 15 residues. The germline V gene has CDR1 MDHEN and CDR2 SYDVKM. V shed 6 bases and J 4 bases; nucleotides not matched to a gene: 12. The CDR3 nucleotides are TGTGCCAGCAGCTCACGACAGGGAAGAAGTTACGAGCAGTACTTC. Amino acid sequence: CASSSRQGRSYEQYF.

The chain links TRBV9 to TRBJ1-5; 10 positions match TRBD1. This CDR3 has 18 residues. V lost 4 bases to trimming and J lost 6 bases; unmatched junction nucleotides: 16. CDR1 and CDR2 (germline): SGDLS, YYNGEE. The CDR3 DNA sequence: TGTGCCAGCAGCACCACCGGGACAGGGGATTGTGTTGTTCAGCCCCAGCATTTT. Protein: CASSTTGTGDCVVQPQHF. Complete variable domain (other parts from reference TRBV9 and TRBJ1-5): DSGVTQTPKHLITATGQRVTLRCSPRSGDLSVYWYQQSLDQGLQFLIQYYNGEERAKGNILERFSAQQFPDLHSELNLSSLELGDSALYFCASSTTGTGDCVVQPQHFGDGTRLSIL.

The chain recombines TRBV6-6 with TRBJ2-7; D perhaps matches TRBD1 (6 bases). The germline V and J ends were trimmed by 6 bases and 2 bases, with 20 bases remaining between them. The CDR3 spans 16 residues. Per the germline V gene, CDR1 is MNHNY and CDR2 is SVGAGI (reference sequence). CDR3 region: CASRSTENRAPYEQYF. CDR3 coding DNA: TGTGCCAGCAGGTCCACTGAGAACAGGGCTCCCTACGAGCAGTACTTC.

This chain uses TRBV6-5 with TRBJ2-1, with 11 nucleotides matching TRBD2. Germline V lookup: CDR1 MNHEY, CDR2 SVGAGI. The CDR3 extends over 16 amino acids. V trimming: 2 bases; J trimming: 10 bases; junction bases outside the gene matches: 10. CDR3 bases: TGTGCCAGCAGTTACGTCGGGCTAGCGGGAGGCCGGGAGCAGTTCTTC. This codes for CASSYVGLAGGREQFF.

The chain uses TRBV28 and TRBJ2-6; 7 bases line up with TRBD1. Germline CDR1 and CDR2: MDHEN and SYDVKM. The CDR3 spans 16 residues. Losses at the gene ends were 6 bases for V and 4 bases for J; bases not matched to a gene: 9. CDR3 nucleotide sequence: TGTGCCAGCAGCCCGACAGGGTTAACCGGGGCCAACGTCCTGACTTTC. It translates to CASSPTGLTGANVLTF.

The chain recombines TRBV5-1 with TRBJ2-1; TRBD2 agrees at 10 bases. Germline lookup yields CDR1 SGHRS and CDR2 YFSETQ. This CDR3 is built from 16 residues. The junction had 8 bases not matched to a gene; V was cut back by 4 bases and J by 4 bases. The CDR3 DNA reads as TGCGCCAGCAGCACGGAAGCGGGGGGGCTTTACAATGAGCAGTTCTTC. Translated: CASSTEAGGLYNEQFF.

J is TRBJ2-3 and V is TRBV29-1; perhaps TRBD1 as D (6 bases). Trimming took 5 bases from V and 0 from J, leaving 18 bases between them. Germline lookup yields CDR1 SQVTM and CDR2 ANQGSEA. The CDR3 spans 16 residues. CDR3 DNA sequence: TGCAGCGTTTCCGGGACACGGGCCGATAGCACAGATACGCAGTATTTT. Translating it yields CSVSGTRADSTDTQYF.

The rearrangement links TRBV3-1 (or the pseudogene TRBV3-2) to TRBJ1-1, with D maybe TRBD1 (6 bases). Germline values: CDR1 LGHDT, CDR2 YNNKEL (reference sequence). Trimming took 5 bases from V and 0 from J, leaving 10 bases between them. The CDR3 covers 14 residues. The CDR3 DNA reads as TGTGCCAGCAGCGTACAGGGTATGAACACTGAAGCTTTCTTT. This translates into CASSVQGMNTEAFF.

This chain links TRBV27 with TRBJ1-5; tentatively, D is TRBD1 (6 bases). Germline-derived CDR1 and CDR2 are MNHEY and SMNVEV (reference sequence). Trimming cost V 6 bases and J 1 base, with 19 bases left between them. The CDR3 covers 17 residues. The CDR3 reads CASSPDYRVISNQPQHF. CDR3 sequence (DNA): TGTGCCAGCAGCCCTGACTACAGGGTAATAAGCAATCAGCCCCAGCATTTT.